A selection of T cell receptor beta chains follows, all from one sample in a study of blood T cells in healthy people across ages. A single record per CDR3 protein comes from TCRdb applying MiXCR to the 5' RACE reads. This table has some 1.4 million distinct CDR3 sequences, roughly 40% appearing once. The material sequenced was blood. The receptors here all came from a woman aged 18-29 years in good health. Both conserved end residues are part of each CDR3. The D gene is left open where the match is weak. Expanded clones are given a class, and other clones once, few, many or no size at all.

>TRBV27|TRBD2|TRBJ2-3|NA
CASSWAQRGGLMTDTQYF
TGTGCCAGCAGTTGGGCCCAGCGGGGGGGCCTGATGACAGATACGCAGTATTTT
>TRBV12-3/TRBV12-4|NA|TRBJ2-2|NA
CASSSRGMGELFF
TGTGCCAGCAGTAGCCGAGGGATGGGGGAGCTGTTTTTT
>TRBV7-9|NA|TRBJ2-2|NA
CATRFGELFF
TGTGCCACTAGGTTCGGGGAGCTGTTTTTT
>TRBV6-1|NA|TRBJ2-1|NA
CASSETYGLAHLLHNEQFF
TGTGCCAGCAGTGAAACGTATGGGCTGGCCCATCTTCTACACAATGAGCAGTTCTTC
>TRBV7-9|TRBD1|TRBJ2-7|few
CASSRFGTESSYEQYF
TGTGCCAGCAGCCGCTTTGGGACAGAGAGCTCCTACGAGCAGTACTTC
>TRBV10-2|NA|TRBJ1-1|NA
CASSPFSQVNTEAFF
TGCGCCAGCAGTCCATTTTCCCAGGTGAACACTGAAGCTTTCTTT
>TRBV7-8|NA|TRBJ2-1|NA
CASSLGLKGYNEQFF
TGTGCCAGCAGCCTAGGACTAAAGGGTTACAATGAGCAGTTCTTC
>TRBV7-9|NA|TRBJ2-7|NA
CASSSAGSVYF
TGTGCCAGCAGCTCTGCAGGCTCCGTGTACTTC
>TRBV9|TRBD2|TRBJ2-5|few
CASSASGVLDEQYF
TGTGCCAGCAGCGCGAGCGGGGTCCTCGATGAGCAGTACTTC
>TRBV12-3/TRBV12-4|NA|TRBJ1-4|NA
CASSFRQGLFF
TGTGCCAGCAGTTTCAGGCAGGGGCTGTTTTTT
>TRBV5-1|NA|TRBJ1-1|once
CASSPYAPGNTEAFF
TGCGCCAGCAGCCCGTACGCTCCAGGGAACACTGAAGCTTTCTTT
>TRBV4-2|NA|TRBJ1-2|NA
CASSQDLGFGYGYTF
TGTGCCAGCAGCCAAGACTTGGGCTTTGGCTATGGCTACACCTTC
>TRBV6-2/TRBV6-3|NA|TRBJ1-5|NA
CASGPGGRNQPQHF
TGTGCCAGCGGGCCGGGGGGCCGCAATCAGCCCCAGCATTTT
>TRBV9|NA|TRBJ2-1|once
CASSESTGYSYNEQFF
TGTGCCAGCAGCGAGTCGACAGGCTACTCCTACAATGAGCAGTTCTTC
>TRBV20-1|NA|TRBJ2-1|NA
CSARGGETGNEQFF
TGCAGTGCTCGTGGCGGGGAAACGGGGAATGAGCAGTTCTTC
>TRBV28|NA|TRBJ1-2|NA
CASSISGINYGYTF
TGTGCCAGCAGTATTAGCGGCATTAACTATGGCTACACCTTT
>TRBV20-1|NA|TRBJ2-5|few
CSASDPLGAGETQYF
TGCAGTGCTAGCGATCCGCTCGGGGCAGGAGAGACCCAGTACTTC
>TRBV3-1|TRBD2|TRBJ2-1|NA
CASSQDRLAGDPYNEQFF
TGTGCCAGCAGCCAAGATCGACTAGCGGGGGATCCCTACAATGAGCAGTTCTTC
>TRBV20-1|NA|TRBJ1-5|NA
CSARDSGGIHNQPQHF
TGCAGTGCTAGAGATTCGGGAGGGATCCACAATCAGCCCCAGCATTTT
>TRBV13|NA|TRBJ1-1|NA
CASSLGTDMNTEAFF
TGTGCCAGCAGCTTGGGGACGGACATGAACACTGAAGCTTTCTTT
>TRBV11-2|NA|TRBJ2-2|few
CASSLAGGELFF
TGTGCCAGCAGCTTAGCGGGCGGGGAGCTGTTTTTT
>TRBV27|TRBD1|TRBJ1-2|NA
CASTSYSDRAHYGYTF
TGTGCCAGCACCTCCTATTCGGACAGGGCCCACTATGGCTACACCTTC
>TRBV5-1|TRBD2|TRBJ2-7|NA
CASSLVSGEGTYNEQYF
TGCGCCAGCAGCTTGGTATCCGGGGAGGGCACCTACAATGAGCAGTACTTC
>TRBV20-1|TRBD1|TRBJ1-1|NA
CSAIGTGLNTEAFF
TGCAGTGCTATTGGGACAGGGTTGAACACTGAAGCTTTCTTT
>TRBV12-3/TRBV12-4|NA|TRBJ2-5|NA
CASSSNRDKVYEQYF
TGTGCCAGCAGTTCGAATCGGGACAAAGTCTATGAGCAGTACTTC
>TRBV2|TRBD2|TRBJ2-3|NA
CESGGSTDTQYF
TGTGAGAGCGGGGGTAGCACAGATACGCAGTATTTT
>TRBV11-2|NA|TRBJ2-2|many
CASSRGWAGELFF
TGTGCCAGCAGCAGGGGCTGGGCCGGGGAGCTGTTTTTT
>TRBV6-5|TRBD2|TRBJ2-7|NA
CASSYMRGYAGASHEQYF
TGTGCCAGCAGTTATATGAGGGGATATGCGGGAGCATCCCACGAGCAGTACTTC
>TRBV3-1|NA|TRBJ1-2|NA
CASSLGQQPPYGYTF
TGTGCCAGCAGCCTGGGGCAGCAGCCCCCTTATGGCTACACCTTC
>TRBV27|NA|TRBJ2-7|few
CASSPGTHSYEQYF
TGTGCCAGCAGCCCCGGGACACACTCCTACGAGCAGTACTTC
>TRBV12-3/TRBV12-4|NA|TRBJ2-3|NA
CASSLGGPDTEYF
TGTGCCAGCAGTTTAGGGGGCCCAGATACGGAGTATTTT
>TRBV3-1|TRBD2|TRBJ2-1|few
CASRTSGGLNNEQFF
TGTGCCAGCAGGACTAGCGGGGGGCTAAACAATGAGCAGTTCTTC
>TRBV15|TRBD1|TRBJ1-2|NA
CATSTAGGAVYGYTF
TGTGCCACCAGCACCGCAGGGGGCGCCGTCTATGGCTACACCTTC